The next 15 T cell receptor beta chains were all read from a single sample in a study of cytomegalovirus exposure and HLA in healthy donors. Data came from immunoSEQ multiplex PCR; TCRdb stores just in-frame clones and leaves some out. The data show approximately 150,000 clones, around nine tenths seen once. Sample: PBMCs. These TCRs come from a man between 18 and 29 years old in good health and CMV-seropositive.

V and J are TRBV10-3 and TRBJ2-1; TRBD2 aligns across 9 bases. The V and J ends lost 0 bases and 2 bases, in that order; junction bases with no gene match: 5. CDR3 size: 17 residues. Germline CDR1 and CDR2: ENHRY and SYGVKD. Written as DNA, the CDR3 is TGTGCCATCAGTGAGTCGAAGGCGGGAGGGCCCTACAATGAGCAGTTCTTC. This gives the protein CAISESKAGGPYNEQFF.

The genes are TRBV11-2 and TRBJ2-7, with 8 bases fitting TRBD2. J gave up 6 bases and V 7 bases, and 11 bases lay outside the gene matches. The CDR3 loop spans 14 amino acids. Germline assignment: CDR1 SGHAT and CDR2 FQNNGV. This CDR3 reads CASNIHAGGAEQYF. As DNA, the CDR3 is TGTGCCAGCAACATCCACGCCGGGGGGGCCGAGCAGTACTTC. Based on the CDR3 plus reference TRBV11-2 and TRBJ2-7, the full variable domain is EAGVAQSPRYKIIEKRQSVAFWCNPISGHATLYWYQQILGQGPKLLIQFQNNGVVDDSQLPKDRFSAERLKGVDSTLKIQPAKLEDSAVYLCASNIHAGGAEQYFGPGTRLTVT.

The rearrangement joins TRBV6-5 to TRBJ2-7; TRBD1 matches 7 bases. Trimming took 0 bases from V and 3 from J; bases not matched to a gene: 8. The CDR3 length is 16 residues. Germline V gene sequence: CDR1 MNHEY, CDR2 SVGAGI. The CDR3 loop is CASSYSSGQNFYEQYF. CDR3 DNA sequence: TGTGCCAGCAGTTACTCCTCGGGACAGAACTTCTACGAGCAGTACTTC.

The rearrangement joins TRBV18 to TRBJ1-2; 7 bases map to TRBD1. This CDR3 spans 14 amino acids. The V gene end was trimmed by 2 bases and the J gene end by 7 bases; junction bases not matched to a gene: 7. Per germline, CDR1 KGHSH and CDR2 LQKENI. CDR3 nucleotide sequence: TGTGCCAGCTCACCAGGGACAGATCTATTTGGCTACACCTTC. Its protein is CASSPGTDLFGYTF.

This clone has just a few counts. This rearrangement joins TRBV19 to TRBJ2-3, with 8 bases that match TRBD1. Trimming removed 6 bases from V and 2 bases from J; junction bases left unmatched: 4. CDR3 length: 14 amino acids. Germline CDR1 LNHDA, CDR2 SQIVND (reference sequence). The CDR3 DNA follows: TGTGCCAGTAGGGGGACAGGTCTCACAGATACGCAGTATTTT. This encodes CASRGTGLTDTQYF. The complete variable domain, with remaining parts taken from reference TRBV19 and TRBJ2-3, reads DGGITQSPKYLFRKEGQNVTLSCEQNLNHDAMYWYRQDPGQGLRLIYYSQIVNDFQKGDIAEGYSVSREKKESFPLTVTSAQKNPTAFYLCASRGTGLTDTQYFGPGTRLTVL.

CDR3 in DNA: TGTGCCAGCAGTAGAGGAGTTAATCAGCCCCAGCATTTT. Encoded protein: CASSRGVNQPQHF. V usage is TRBV7-9 and J usage is TRBJ1-5; D uncertain. CDR1 is SEHNR and CDR2 is FQNEAQ in the germline V gene (reference sequence). The germline V and J ends were trimmed by 6 bases and 4 bases, with 10 bases remaining between them. The CDR3 covers 13 residues. Together with reference TRBV7-9 and TRBJ1-5, the CDR3 gives the full variable domain: DTGVSQNPRHKITKRGQNVTFRCDPISEHNRLYWYRQTLGQGPEFLTYFQNEAQLEKSRLLSDRFSAERPKGSFSTLEIQRTEQGDSAMYLCASSRGVNQPQHFGDGTRLSIL.

The chain carries TRBV7-2 and TRBJ1-1; 9 nucleotides line up with TRBD1. Germline trimming cut 5 bases from V and 0 bases from J; bases unmatched to any gene: 7. This CDR3 has 16 amino acids. Germline-derived CDR1 and CDR2 are SGHTA and FQGNSA. CDR3 amino acids: CASSTRRTGVNTEAFF. CDR3 in DNA: TGTGCCAGCAGCACCCGAAGGACAGGGGTGAACACTGAAGCTTTCTTT.

Details on this clone: Germline is not matched at one junction end, which may reflect a read error. The J gene is TRBJ1-3, the V gene TRBV7-7; a possible D gene is TRBD1 (5 bases). CDR3 size: 16 residues. CDR1 SSHAT and CDR2 FNYEAQ come from the germline V gene (reference sequence). The CDR3 bases are TGTGCTAGCAGCCCAGGGTGGCAGAGCTCTGGAAACACCATATATTTT. Encoded protein: CASSPGWQSSGNTIYF. Together with reference TRBV7-7 and TRBJ1-3, the CDR3 gives the full variable domain: GAGVSQSPRYKVTKRGQDVTLRCDPISSHATLYWYQQALGQGPEFLTYFNYEAQPDKSGLPSDRFSAERPEGSISTLTIQRTEQRDSAMYRCASSPGWQSSGNTIYFGEGSWLTVV.

The chain is built from TRBV2 and TRBJ2-3; possible D gene TRBD2, 6 bases. Germline V gene data show CDR1 as SNHLY and CDR2 as FYNNEI. The V gene lost 8 bases and the J gene lost 0 bases, with 18 bases spanning the gap. This CDR3 region has 16 residues. CDR3 sequence reads: CASLGAGTISTDTQYF. In DNA form, the CDR3 reads TGTGCCAGCCTTGGGGCGGGGACGATTAGCACAGATACGCAGTATTTT.

V and J are TRBV28 and TRBJ2-1, with D perhaps TRBD2 (6 bases). The germline V gene has CDR1 MDHEN and CDR2 SYDVKM. This CDR3 is 14 amino acids long. The V end was cut by 5 bases, the J end by 11 bases, with 19 bases between. CDR3 sequence (DNA): TGTGCCAGCAGTGACCGCGGGGAGCCGGGGAAGCAGTTCTTC. Amino acid sequence: CASSDRGEPGKQFF.

The chain recombines TRBV5-6 with TRBJ2-7; possibly TRBD2 for D (5 bases). The ends were cut back, 4 bases at V and 3 bases at J, with 5 bases in the middle. Germline values: CDR1 SGHDT, CDR2 YYEEEE. The length of the CDR3 is 11 residues. The CDR3 sequence: CASSRDYEQYF. DNA of the CDR3: TGTGCCAGCAGCCGGGACTACGAGCAGTACTTC.

This chain connects TRBV9 to TRBJ1-2; D is unresolved. CDR1 SGDLS and CDR2 YYNGEE come from the germline V gene. The V and J ends lost 1 base and 4 bases respectively, with 8 bases between them. The CDR3 is made up of 13 amino acids. This chain's CDR3 is CASSVTSLYGYTF. The CDR3 DNA reads TGTGCCAGCAGCGTAACGAGTCTCTATGGCTACACCTTC.

This chain links TRBV18 with TRBJ2-3; TRBD2 matches at 7 bases. Germline CDR1 reads KGHSH; CDR2 reads LQKENI. V lost 0 bases, J lost 0 bases, and 3 bases stayed unmatched. The CDR3 runs 16 residues. In DNA form, the CDR3 reads TGTGCCAGCTCACCACCGGGCGGGAGAAGCACAGATACGCAGTATTTT. It specifies CASSPPGGRSTDTQYF.

J is TRBJ2-2 and V is TRBV18; D unclear. The germline gives CDR1 KGHSH, CDR2 LQKENI. The ends were cut back, 2 bases at V and 0 bases at J, with 7 bases in the middle. CDR3 length equals 15 residues. In nucleotides, the CDR3 is TGTGCCAGCTCACCATACACCTCGAACACCGGGGAGCTGTTTTTT. Encoded protein: CASSPYTSNTGELFF.

The chain has TRBV6-1 and TRBJ2-1; a possible D gene is TRBD2 (5 bases). The CDR3 spans 15 residues. Germline CDR1 MNHNS, CDR2 SASEGT. The V gene lost 1 base and the J gene lost 9 bases, with 16 bases spanning the gap. The CDR3 sequence is CASSEDAERVGEQFF. In DNA, the CDR3 is TGTGCCAGCAGTGAAGATGCGGAGAGGGTGGGTGAGCAGTTCTTC.